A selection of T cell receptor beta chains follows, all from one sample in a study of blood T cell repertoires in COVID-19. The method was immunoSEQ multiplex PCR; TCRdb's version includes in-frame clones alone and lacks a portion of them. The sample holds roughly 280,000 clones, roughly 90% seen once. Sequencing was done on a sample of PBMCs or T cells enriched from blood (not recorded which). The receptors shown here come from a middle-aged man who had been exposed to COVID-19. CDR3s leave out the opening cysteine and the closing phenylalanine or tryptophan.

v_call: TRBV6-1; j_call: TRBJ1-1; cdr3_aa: ASSESFARPEAF
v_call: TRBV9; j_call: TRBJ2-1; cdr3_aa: ASSVVGTSGYEQF
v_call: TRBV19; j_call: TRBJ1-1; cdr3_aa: ASSIGPGTDEAF
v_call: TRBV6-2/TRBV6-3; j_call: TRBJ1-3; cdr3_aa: ASSYGTAGNTIY
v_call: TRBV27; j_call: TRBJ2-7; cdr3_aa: ASSLYGPRPEQY
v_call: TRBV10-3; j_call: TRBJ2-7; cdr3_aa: AISETSLYEQY
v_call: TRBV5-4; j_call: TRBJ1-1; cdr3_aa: ASSPGQGFMNTEAF
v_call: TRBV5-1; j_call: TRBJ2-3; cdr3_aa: ASSLAGGTSTDTQY
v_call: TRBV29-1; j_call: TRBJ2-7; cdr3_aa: SVRPSSYEQY
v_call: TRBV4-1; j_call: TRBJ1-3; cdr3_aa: ASSQDRTGGNTIY
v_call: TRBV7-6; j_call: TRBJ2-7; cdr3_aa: ASSLDRQGASEQY
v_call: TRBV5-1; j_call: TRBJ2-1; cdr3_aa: ASSGASGRSEQF
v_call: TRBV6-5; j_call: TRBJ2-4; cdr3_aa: ASSYSGRGIQY
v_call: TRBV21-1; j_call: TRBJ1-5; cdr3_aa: ASSKIRLFEGNSNQPQH
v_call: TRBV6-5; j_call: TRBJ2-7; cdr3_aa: ASRTDRSSYEQY
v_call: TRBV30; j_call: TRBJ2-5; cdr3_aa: AWSTRAGRETQY
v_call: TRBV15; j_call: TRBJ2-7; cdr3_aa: ATSRDPGQGTSYEQY
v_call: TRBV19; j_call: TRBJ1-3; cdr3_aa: ASRQDRSSGNTIY
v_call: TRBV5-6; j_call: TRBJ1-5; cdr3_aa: ASSLLQGNQPQH
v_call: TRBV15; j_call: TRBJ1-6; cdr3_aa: ATTPGGPNSPLH
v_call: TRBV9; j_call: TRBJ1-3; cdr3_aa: ASSVDVTAGNTIY
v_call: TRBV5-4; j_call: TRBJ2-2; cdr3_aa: ASSLAYSNTGELF
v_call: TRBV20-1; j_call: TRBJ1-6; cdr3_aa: SASDGQGDSPLH
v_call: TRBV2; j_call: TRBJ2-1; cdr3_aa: ASTAGLAYNEQF
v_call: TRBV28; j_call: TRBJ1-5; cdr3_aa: ASTLNRGVSNQPQH
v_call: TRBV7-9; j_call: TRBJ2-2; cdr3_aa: ASSPRPGLAGTGELF
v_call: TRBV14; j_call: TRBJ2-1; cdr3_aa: ASSQVIRTLGYNEQF
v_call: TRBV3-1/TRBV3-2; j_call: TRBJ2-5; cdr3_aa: ASSQERQGLETQY
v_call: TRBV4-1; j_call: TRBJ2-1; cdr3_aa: ASSQRPPGSYNEQF
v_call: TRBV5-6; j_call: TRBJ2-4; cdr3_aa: ASSLTGQRKNIQY
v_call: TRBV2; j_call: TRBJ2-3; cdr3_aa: ASSAGGGTDTQY
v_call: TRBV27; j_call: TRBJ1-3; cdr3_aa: ASSPGLAWTGNTIY
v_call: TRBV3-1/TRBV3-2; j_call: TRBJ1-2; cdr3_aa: ASSQGSTGASGYT
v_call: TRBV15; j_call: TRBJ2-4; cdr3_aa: ATSRRNAGSKNIQY
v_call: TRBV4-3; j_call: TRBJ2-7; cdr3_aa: ASSQLAGTSYEQY
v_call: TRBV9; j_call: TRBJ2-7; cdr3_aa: ASSVDLGQVNEQY
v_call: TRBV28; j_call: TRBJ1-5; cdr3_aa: ASSLGSAEHSPQH
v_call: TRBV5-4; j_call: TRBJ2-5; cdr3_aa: ASSATGEGETQY
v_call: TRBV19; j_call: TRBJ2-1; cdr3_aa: ASSMRGGRSNEQF
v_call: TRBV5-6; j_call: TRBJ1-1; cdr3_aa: ASRVANTEAF
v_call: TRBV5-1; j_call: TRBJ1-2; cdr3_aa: ASSTLQGAFGYT